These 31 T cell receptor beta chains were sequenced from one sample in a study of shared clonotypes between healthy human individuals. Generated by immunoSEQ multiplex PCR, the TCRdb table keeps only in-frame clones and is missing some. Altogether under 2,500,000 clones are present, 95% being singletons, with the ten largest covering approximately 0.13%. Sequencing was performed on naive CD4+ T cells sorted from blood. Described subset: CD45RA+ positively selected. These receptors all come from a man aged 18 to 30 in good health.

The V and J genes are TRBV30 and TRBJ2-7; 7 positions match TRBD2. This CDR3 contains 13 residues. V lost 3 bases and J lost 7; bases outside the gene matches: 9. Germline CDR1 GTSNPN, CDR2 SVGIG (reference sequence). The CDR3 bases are TGTGCCTGGAGCTTGGGGGGGAGAGGGGAGCAGTACTTC. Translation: CAWSLGGRGEQYF.

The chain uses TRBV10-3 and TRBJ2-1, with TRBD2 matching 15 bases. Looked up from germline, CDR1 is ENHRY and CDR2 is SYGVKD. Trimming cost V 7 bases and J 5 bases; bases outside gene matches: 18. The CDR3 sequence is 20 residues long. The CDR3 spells CAITNGLAGGQPPLNNEQFF. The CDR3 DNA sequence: TGTGCCATCACCAATGGACTAGCGGGAGGGCAACCGCCTTTAAACAATGAGCAGTTCTTC.

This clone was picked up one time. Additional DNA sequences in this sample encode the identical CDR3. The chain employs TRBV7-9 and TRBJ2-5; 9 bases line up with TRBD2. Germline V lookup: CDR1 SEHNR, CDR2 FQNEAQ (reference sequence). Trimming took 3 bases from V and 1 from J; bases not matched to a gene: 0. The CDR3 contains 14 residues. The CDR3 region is CASSLTSGQETQYF. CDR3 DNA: TGTGCCAGCAGCTTGACTAGCGGCCAAGAGACCCAGTACTTC.

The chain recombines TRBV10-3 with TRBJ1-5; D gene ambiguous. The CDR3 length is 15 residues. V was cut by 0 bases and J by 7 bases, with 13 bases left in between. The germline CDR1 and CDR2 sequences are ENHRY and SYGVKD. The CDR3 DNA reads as TGTGCCATCAGTGAGTCGGGCCCGTCGGGCCAGCCCCAGCATTTT. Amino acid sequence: CAISESGPSGQPQHF.

The CDR3 protein is CASSHDRAYNSPLHF. Here the CDR3 DNA reads TGTGCCAGCAGCCACGACAGGGCCTATAATTCACCCCTCCACTTT. J is TRBJ1-6 and V is TRBV11-2, with 7 bases aligning to TRBD1. J lost 2 bases, V lost 5 bases, and 3 bases had no gene match. The germline V gene has CDR1 SGHAT and CDR2 FQNNGV. The CDR3 is 15 amino acids.

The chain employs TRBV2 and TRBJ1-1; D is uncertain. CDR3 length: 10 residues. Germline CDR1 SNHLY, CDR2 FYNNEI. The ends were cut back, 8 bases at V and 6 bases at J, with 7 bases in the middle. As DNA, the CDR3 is TGTGCCAGCTCTGTCGCTGAAGCTTTCTTT. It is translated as CASSVAEAFF.

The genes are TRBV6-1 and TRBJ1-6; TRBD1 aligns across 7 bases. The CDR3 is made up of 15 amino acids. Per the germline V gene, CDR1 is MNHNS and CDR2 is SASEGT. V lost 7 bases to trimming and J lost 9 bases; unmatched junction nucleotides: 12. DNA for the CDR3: TGTGCCAGCAAACCGATCGGACAGGCGGGTTCACCCCTCCACTTT. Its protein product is CASKPIGQAGSPLHF.

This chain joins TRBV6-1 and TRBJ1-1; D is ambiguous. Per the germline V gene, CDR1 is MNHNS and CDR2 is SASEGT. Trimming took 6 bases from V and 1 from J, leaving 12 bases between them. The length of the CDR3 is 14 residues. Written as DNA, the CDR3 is TGTGCCAGCAGCGCCCAGCCGGGGAACACTGAAGCTTTCTTT. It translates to CASSAQPGNTEAFF.

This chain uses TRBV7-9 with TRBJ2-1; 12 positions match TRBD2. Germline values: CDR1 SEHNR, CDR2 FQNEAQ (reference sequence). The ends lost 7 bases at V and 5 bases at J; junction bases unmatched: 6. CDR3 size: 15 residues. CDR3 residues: CASTPTSGGHNEQFF. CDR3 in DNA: TGTGCCAGCACCCCGACTAGCGGGGGCCACAATGAGCAGTTCTTC.

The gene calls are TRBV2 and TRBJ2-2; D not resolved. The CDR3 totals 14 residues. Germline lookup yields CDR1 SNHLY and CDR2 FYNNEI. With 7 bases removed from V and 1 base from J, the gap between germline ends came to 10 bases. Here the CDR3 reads CASTVGWNTGELFF. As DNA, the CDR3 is TGTGCCAGCACCGTAGGTTGGAACACCGGGGAGCTGTTTTTT.

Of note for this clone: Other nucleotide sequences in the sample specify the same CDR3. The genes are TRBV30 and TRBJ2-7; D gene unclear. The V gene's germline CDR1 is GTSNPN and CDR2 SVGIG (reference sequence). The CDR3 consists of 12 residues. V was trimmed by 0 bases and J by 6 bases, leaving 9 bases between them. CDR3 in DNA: TGTGCCTGGAGTGTACTCCCAGGCGAGCAGTACTTC. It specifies CAWSVLPGEQYF.

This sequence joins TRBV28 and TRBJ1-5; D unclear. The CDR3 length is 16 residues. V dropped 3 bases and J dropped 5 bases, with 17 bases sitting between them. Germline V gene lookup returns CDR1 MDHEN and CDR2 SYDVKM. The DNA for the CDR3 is TGTGCCAGCAGTTTCGGAGGGCACATGCTAGATCAGCCCCAGCATTTT. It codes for CASSFGGHMLDQPQHF. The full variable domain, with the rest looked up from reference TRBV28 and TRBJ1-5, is DVKVTQSSRYLVKRTGEKVFLECVQDMDHENMFWYRQDPGLGLRLIYFSYDVKMKEKGDIPEGYSVSREKKERFSLILESASTNQTSMYLCASSFGGHMLDQPQHFGDGTRLSIL.

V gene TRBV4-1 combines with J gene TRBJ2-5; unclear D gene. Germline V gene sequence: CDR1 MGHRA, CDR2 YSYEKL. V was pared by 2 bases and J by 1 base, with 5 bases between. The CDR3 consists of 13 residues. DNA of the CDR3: TGCGCCAGCAGCCAATGGCTCCAAGAGACCCAGTACTTC. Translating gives CASSQWLQETQYF.

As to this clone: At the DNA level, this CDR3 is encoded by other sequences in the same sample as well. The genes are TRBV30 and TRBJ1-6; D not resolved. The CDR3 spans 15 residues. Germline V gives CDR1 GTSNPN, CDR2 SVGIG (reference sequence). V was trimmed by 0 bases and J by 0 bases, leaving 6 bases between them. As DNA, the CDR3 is TGTGCCTGGAGTGTTCGGAGCTCCTATAATTCACCCCTCCACTTT. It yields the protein CAWSVRSSYNSPLHF.

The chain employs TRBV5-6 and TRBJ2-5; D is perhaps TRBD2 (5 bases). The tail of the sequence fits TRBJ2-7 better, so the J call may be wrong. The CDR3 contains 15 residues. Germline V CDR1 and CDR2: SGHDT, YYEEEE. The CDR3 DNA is TGTGCCAGCAGCTTGGGGCGGAGACTAACCTACGAGCAGTACTTC. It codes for CASSLGRRLTYEQYF.

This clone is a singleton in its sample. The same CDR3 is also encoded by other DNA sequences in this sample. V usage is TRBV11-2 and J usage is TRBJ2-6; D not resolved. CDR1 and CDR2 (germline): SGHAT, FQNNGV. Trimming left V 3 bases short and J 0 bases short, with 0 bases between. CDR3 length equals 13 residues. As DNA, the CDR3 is TGTGCCAGCAGCTTCTCTGGGGCCAACGTCCTGACTTTC. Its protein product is CASSFSGANVLTF.

This CDR3 is CASSGTENSYEQYF. In nucleotides, the CDR3 is TGTGCCAGCAGTGGGACAGAGAACTCCTACGAGCAGTACTTC. The chain carries TRBV6-1 and TRBJ2-7, with D perhaps TRBD1 (6 bases). The CDR3 has 14 amino acids. In germline, CDR1 is MNHNS, CDR2 SASEGT. Trimming left V 4 bases short and J 0 bases short, with 10 bases between.

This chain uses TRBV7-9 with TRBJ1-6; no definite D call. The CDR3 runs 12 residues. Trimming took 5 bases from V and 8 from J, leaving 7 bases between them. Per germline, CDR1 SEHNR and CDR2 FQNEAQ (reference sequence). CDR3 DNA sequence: TGTGCCAGCAGCCCGGGCGATTCACCCCTCCACTTT. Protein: CASSPGDSPLHF.

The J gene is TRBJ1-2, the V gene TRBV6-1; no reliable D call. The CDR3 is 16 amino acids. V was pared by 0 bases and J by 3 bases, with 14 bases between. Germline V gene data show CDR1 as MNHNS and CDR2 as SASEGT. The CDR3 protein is CASSEAHRGSYYGYTF. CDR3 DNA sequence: TGTGCCAGCAGTGAAGCCCATCGTGGCAGCTACTATGGCTACACCTTC.

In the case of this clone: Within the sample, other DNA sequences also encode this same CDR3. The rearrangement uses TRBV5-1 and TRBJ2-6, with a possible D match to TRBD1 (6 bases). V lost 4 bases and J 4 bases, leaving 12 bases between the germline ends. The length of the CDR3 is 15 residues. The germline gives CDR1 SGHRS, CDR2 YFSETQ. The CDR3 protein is CASSPRGTGANVLTF. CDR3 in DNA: TGCGCCAGCAGCCCCAGGGGAACCGGGGCCAACGTCCTGACTTTC.

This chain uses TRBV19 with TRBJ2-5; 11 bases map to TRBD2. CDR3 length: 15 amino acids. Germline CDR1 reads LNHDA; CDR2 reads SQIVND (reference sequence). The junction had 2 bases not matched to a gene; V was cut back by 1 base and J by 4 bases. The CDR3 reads CASSIAGTSGETQYF. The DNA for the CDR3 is TGTGCCAGTAGTATAGCCGGGACTAGCGGAGAGACCCAGTACTTC. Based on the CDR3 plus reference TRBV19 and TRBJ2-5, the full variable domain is DGGITQSPKYLFRKEGQNVTLSCEQNLNHDAMYWYRQDPGQGLRLIYYSQIVNDFQKGDIAEGYSVSREKKESFPLTVTSAQKNPTAFYLCASSIAGTSGETQYFGPGTRLLVL.

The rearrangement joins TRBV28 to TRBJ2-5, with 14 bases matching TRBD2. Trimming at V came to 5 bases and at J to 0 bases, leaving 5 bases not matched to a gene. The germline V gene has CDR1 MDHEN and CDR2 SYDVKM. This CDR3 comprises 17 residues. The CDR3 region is CASSHGTSGGYQETQYF. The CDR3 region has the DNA TGTGCCAGCAGTCACGGGACTAGCGGGGGCTACCAAGAGACCCAGTACTTC.

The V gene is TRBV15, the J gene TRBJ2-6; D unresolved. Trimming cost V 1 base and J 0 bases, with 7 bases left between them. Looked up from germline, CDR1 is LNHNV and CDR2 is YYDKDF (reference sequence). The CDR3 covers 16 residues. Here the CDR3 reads CATSRVVGSGANVLTF. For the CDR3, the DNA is TGTGCCACCAGCAGAGTTGTGGGCTCTGGGGCCAACGTCCTGACTTTC.

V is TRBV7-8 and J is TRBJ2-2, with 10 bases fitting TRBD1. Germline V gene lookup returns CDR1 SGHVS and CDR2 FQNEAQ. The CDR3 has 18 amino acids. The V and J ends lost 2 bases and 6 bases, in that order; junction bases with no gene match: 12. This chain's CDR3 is CASSLLRPGQGFPGELFF. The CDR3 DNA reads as TGTGCCAGCAGCTTACTTCGACCGGGACAGGGGTTTCCCGGGGAGCTGTTTTTT.

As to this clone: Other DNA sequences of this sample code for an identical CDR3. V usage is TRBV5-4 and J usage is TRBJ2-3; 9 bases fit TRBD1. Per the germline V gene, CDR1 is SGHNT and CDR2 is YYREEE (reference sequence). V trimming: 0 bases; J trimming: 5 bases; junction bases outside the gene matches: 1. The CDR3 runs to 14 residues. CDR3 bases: TGTGCCAGCAGCTTGGACAGGGGGCGAGATACGCAGTATTTT. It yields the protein CASSLDRGRDTQYF.

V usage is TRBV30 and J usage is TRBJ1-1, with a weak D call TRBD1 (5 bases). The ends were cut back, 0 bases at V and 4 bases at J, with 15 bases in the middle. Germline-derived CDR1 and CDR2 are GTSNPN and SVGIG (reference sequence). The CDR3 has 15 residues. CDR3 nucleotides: TGTGCCTGGAGTGTAGGAGGTGGGGGGGGCACTGAAGCTTTCTTT. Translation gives CAWSVGGGGGTEAFF.

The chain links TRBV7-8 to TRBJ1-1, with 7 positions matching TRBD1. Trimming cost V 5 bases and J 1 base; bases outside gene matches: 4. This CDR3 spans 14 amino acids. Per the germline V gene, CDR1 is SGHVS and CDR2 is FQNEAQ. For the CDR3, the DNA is TGTGCCAGCAGCCACAGGGGCAGGAACACTGAAGCTTTCTTT. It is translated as CASSHRGRNTEAFF.

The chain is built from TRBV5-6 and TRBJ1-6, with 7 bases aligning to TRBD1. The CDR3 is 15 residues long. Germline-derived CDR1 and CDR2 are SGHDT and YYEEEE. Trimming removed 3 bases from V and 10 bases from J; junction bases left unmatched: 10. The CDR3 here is CASSSNTGAESPLHF. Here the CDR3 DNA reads TGTGCCAGCAGCTCAAACACAGGGGCGGAATCACCCCTCCACTTT.

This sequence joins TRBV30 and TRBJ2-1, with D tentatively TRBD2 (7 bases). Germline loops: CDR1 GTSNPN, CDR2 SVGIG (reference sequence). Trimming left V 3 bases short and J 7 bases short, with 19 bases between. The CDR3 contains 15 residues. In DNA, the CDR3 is TGTGCCTGGAGCCCTTGGGGGGGCCGGAGTAATGAGCAGTTCTTC. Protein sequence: CAWSPWGGRSNEQFF. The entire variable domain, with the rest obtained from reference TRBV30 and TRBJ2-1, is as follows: SQTIHQWPATLVQPVGSPLSLECTVEGTSNPNLYWYRQAAGRGLQLLFYSVGIGQISSEVPQNLSASRPQDRQFILSSKKLLLSDSGFYLCAWSPWGGRSNEQFFGPGTRLTVL.

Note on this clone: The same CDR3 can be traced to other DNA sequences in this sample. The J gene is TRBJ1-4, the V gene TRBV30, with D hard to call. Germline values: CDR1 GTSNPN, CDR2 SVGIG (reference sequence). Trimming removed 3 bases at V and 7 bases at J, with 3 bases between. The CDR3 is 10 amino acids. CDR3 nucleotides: TGTGCCTGGAGCGGTGAAAAACTGTTTTTT. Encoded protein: CAWSGEKLFF.

CDR3 coding DNA: TGTGCCAGCTCGCAGACAGGACCCCTCTACAATGAGCAGTTCTTC. It yields the protein CASSQTGPLYNEQFF. The chain links TRBV18 to TRBJ2-1; D perhaps matches TRBD1 (6 bases). CDR1 is KGHSH, CDR2 LQKENI, per germline. CDR3 size: 15 residues. V was trimmed by 6 bases and J by 3 bases, leaving 15 bases between them.